The 4 T cell receptor beta chains given below trace back to one sample, sequenced in a study of technical replicates of blood from a few donors. The method was immunoSEQ multiplex PCR; TCRdb's version includes in-frame clones alone and lacks a portion of them. The sample lists some 87,000 clones, around 96% occurring once. The material sequenced was T cells isolated from PBMCs. These receptors were collected from a human donor in good health.

The rearrangement uses TRBV19 and TRBJ2-5, with D tentatively TRBD1 (6 bases). In germline, CDR1 is LNHDA, CDR2 SQIVND (reference sequence). Trimming left V 3 bases short and J 2 bases short, with 7 bases between. This CDR3 has 13 amino acids. CDR3 nucleotides: TGTGCCAGTAGTATGAGGGGGCAAGAGACCCAGTACTTC. Amino acids: CASSMRGQETQYF.

The chain couples TRBV10-3 to TRBJ1-2; 7 bases match TRBD1. The germline V gene has CDR1 ENHRY and CDR2 SYGVKD. The J segment lost 4 bases and the V segment lost 3 bases, leaving 8 bases of the junction unmatched. The CDR3 length is 15 residues. The CDR3 coding sequence is TGTGCCATCAGTGAAGGCACTGGGACAGTCTATGGCTACACCTTC. This encodes CAISEGTGTVYGYTF.

The chain couples TRBV7-9 to TRBJ2-7; TRBD2 is a possible D gene (5 bases). Trimming stripped 5 bases from V and 0 bases from J, with 14 bases between. Germline assignment: CDR1 SEHNR and CDR2 FQNEAQ (reference sequence). The CDR3 consists of 15 residues. CDR3 nucleotide sequence: TGTGCCAGCAGCCCGTGGACTCTGGGCTCCTACGAGCAGTACTTC. Residues: CASSPWTLGSYEQYF.

CDR3 residues: CASSLSGVSGNTIYF. The CDR3 DNA sequence: TGTGCCAGCAGCTTATCCGGAGTCTCTGGAAACACCATATATTTT. V gene TRBV7-6 combines with J gene TRBJ1-3; D call uncertain. The V gene's germline CDR1 is SGHVS and CDR2 FNYEAQ. The CDR3 consists of 15 residues. Trimming stripped 2 bases from V and 0 bases from J, with 8 bases between.